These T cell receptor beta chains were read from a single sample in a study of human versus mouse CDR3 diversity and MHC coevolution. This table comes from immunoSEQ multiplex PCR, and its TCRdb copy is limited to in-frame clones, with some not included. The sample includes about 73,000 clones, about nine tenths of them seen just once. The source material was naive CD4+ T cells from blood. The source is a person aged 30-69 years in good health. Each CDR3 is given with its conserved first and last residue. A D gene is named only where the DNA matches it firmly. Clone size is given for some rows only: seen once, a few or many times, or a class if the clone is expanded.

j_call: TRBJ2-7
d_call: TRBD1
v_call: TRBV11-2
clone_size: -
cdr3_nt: TGTGCCAGCAGCCCGGACAGGGGCCCCTACTACGAGCAGTACTTC
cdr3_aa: CASSPDRGPYYEQYF

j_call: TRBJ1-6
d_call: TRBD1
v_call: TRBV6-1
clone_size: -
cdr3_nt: TGTGCCAGCAGAAGGGACAGCTCCTATAATTCACCCCTCCACTTT
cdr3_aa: CASRRDSSYNSPLHF

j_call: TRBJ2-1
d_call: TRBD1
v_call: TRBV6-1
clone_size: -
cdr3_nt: TGTGCCAGCAGCCTAGAGGGACAGGGGGCAAGGGCGCAGTTCTTC
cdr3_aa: CASSLEGQGARAQFF

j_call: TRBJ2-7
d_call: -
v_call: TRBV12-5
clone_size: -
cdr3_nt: TGTGCTAGTGGCCCAGACAGAATCTACGAGCAGTACTTC
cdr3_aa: CASGPDRIYEQYF

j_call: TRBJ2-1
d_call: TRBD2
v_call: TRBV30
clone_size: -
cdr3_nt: TGTGCCTCCGACCGCCCTAGCGGGGGGGGAAACTCCTACAATGAGCAGTTCTTC
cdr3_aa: CASDRPSGGGNSYNEQFF

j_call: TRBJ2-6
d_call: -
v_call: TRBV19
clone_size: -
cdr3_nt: TGTGCCAGTAGTAGTATAAACTCTGGGGCCAACGTCCTGACTTTC
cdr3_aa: CASSSINSGANVLTF

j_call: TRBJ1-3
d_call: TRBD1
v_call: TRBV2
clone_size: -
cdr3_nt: TGTGCCAGCAGACCGAGGACAGGGGGCTCTGGAAACACCATATATTTT
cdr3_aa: CASRPRTGGSGNTIYF

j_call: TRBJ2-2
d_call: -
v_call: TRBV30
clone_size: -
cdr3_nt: TGTGCCTGGAGTTTTAGGGGGGGGGCGCCCGGGGAGCTGTTTTTT
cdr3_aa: CAWSFRGGAPGELFF

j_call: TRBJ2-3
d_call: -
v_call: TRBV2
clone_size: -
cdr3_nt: TGTGCCAGCGGCAGCAGGGGCGGGGATACGCAGTATTTT
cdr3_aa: CASGSRGGDTQYF

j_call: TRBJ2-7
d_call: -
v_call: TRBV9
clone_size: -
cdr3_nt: TGTGCCAGCAGCGCCGGCGGCAGGACTCCCGACTACGAGCAGTACTTC
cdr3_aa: CASSAGGRTPDYEQYF

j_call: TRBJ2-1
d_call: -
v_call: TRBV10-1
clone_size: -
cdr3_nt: TGCGCCAGCAGTGTCGGGAACCTGGGGGCTTCCTACAATGAGCAGTTCTTC
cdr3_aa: CASSVGNLGASYNEQFF

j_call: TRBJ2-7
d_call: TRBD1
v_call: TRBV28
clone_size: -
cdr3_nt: TGTGCCAGCAGTTTAGTCGGGACAGGGGCCTACGAGCAGTACTTC
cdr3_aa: CASSLVGTGAYEQYF

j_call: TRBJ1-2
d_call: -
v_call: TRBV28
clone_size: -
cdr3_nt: TGTGCCAGCAGTTTATACCCCGGGACACACAACTATGGCTACACCTTC
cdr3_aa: CASSLYPGTHNYGYTF

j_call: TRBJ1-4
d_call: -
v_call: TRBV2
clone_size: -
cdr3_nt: TGTGCCAGCAGTGGAGGAGGCGGAGCCCCTGGGGAAAAACTGTTTTTT
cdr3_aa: CASSGGGGAPGEKLFF

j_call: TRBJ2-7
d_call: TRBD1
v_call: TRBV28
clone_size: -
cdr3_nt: TGTGCCAGCAGTTTAGGACAGGGAGGGCAGTACTTC
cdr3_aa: CASSLGQGGQYF

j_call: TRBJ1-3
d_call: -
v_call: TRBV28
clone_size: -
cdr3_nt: TGTGCCAGCACCGTAGAGGCAGCCGGAAACACCATATATTTT
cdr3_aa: CASTVEAAGNTIYF

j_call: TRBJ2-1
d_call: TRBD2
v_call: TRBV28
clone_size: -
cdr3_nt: TGTGCCAGCAGTCTGACTAGCGGGAGCTTCAATGAGCAGTTCTTC
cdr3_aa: CASSLTSGSFNEQFF

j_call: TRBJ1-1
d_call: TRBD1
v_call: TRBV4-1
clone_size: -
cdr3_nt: TGCGCCAGCAGCCAAGGCGGCCAGGGGGCCCTACTAGCTTTCTTT
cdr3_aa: CASSQGGQGALLAFF

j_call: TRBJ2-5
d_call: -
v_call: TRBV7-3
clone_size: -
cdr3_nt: TGTGCCAGCAGCCCTGATACTGGGAGGACCCAGTACTTC
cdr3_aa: CASSPDTGRTQYF

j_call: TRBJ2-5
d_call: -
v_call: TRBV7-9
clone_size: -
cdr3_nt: TGTGCCAGCAGCTTAGACAGAAAAGAGACCCAGTACTTC
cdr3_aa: CASSLDRKETQYF

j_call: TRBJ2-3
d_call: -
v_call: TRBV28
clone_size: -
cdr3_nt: TGTGCCAGCAGTCTCCCACAGGGATCGGGCACAGATACGCAGTATTTT
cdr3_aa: CASSLPQGSGTDTQYF

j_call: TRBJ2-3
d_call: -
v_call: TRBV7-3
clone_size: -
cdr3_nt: TGTGCCAGCAGCTTAATGGGCAGCACAGATACGCAGTATTTT
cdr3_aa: CASSLMGSTDTQYF

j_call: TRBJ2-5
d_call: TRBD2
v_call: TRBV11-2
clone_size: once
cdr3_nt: TGTGCCAGCAGCTTAGGGCGGGAGAAGGAGACCCAGTACTTC
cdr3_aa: CASSLGREKETQYF

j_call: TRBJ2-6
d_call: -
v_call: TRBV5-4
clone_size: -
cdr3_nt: TGTGCCAGCAGCCCGGACGGAGGTGGGGCCAACGTCCTGACTTTC
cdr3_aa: CASSPDGGGANVLTF

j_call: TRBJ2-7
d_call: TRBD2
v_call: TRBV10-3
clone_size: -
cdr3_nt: TGTGCCATCAGTGGCGGGGGGTATATCTCCTACGAGCAGTACTTC
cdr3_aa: CAISGGGYISYEQYF

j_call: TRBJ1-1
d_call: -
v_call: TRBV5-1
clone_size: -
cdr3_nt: TGCGCCAGCAGCTTGGGTCCCGGGAACACTGAAGCTTTCTTT
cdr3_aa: CASSLGPGNTEAFF

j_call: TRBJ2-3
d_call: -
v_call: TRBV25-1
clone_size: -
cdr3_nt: TGTGCCAGCAGTGAATATGAGGCCACAGATACGCAGTATTTT
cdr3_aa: CASSEYEATDTQYF

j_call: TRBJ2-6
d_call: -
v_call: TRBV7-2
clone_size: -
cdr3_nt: TGTGCCAGCAGCTTGACAGCTTCGAACTCTGGGGCCAACGTCCTGACTTTC
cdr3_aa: CASSLTASNSGANVLTF

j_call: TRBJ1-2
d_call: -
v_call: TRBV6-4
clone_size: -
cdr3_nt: TGTGCCAGCAGCAAGGAACAGGGCTATGGCTACACCTTC
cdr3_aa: CASSKEQGYGYTF

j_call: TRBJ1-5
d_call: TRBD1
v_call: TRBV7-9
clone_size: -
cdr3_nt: TGTGCCAGCAGCCAAGTAGGACAGGGTGAAGGTCAGCCCCAGCATTTT
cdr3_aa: CASSQVGQGEGQPQHF

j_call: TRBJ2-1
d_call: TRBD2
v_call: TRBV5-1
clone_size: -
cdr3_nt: TGCGCCAGCAGCTTGGCAGCTAGCGGGGGGTACAATGAGCAGTTCTTC
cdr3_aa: CASSLAASGGYNEQFF

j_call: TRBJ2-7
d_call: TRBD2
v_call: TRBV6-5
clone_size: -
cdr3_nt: TGTGCCAGCCGGGGGGGGGAGCACGAGCAGTACTTC
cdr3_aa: CASRGGEHEQYF

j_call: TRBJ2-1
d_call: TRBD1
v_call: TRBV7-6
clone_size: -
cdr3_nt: TGTGCCAGCAGCTTCGACAGGGGTTCCTACAATGAGCAGTTCTTC
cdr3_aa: CASSFDRGSYNEQFF

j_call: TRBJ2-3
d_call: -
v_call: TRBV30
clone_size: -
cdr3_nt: TGTGCCTGGAGTGTAGGAGGTACGCAGTATTTT
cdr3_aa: CAWSVGGTQYF

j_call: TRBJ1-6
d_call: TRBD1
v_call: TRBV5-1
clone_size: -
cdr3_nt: TGCGCCAGCAGCTCTGGCGGACAGGGAACGCCACCCCTCCACTTT
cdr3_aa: CASSSGGQGTPPLHF

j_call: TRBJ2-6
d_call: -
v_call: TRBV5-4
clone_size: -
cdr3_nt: TGTGCCAGCAGCTTGGTAAAGAGCTCTGGGGCCAACGTCCTGACTTTC
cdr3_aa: CASSLVKSSGANVLTF

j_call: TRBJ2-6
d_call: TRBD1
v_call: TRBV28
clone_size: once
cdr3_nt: TGTGCCACCGACGACAGGGGATCTGGGGCCAACGTCCTGACTTTC
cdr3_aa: CATDDRGSGANVLTF

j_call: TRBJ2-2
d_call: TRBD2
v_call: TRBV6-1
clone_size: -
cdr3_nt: TGTGCCAGCAGTTTACTAGCGGGAGCCGGGGAGCTGTTTTTT
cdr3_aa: CASSLLAGAGELFF

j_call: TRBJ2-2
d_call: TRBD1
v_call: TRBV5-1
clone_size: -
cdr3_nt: TGCGCCAGCAGCCCGCGGACAGGGAACGCGAACACCGGGGAGCTGTTTTTT
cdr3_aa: CASSPRTGNANTGELFF

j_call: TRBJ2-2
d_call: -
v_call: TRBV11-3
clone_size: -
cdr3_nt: TGTGCCAGCAGCTTAACGGGGACACACACCGGGGAGCTGTTTTTT
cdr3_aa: CASSLTGTHTGELFF

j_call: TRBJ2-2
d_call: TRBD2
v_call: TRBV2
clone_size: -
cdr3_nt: TGTGCCAGCAGTGAAGAGGCTAGCGGGGGGGGGAACACCGGGGAGCTGTTTTTT
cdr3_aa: CASSEEASGGGNTGELFF

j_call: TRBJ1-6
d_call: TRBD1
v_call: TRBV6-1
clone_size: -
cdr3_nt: TGTGCCAGCAGGGAACCCGGGACAGGGGGGAATTCACCCCTCCACTTT
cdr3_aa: CASREPGTGGNSPLHF

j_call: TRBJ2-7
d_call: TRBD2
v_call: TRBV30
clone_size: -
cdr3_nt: TGTGCCTGGAGCGGGGGGGCTCTAGCGGGGGGTTACTACGAGCAGTACTTC
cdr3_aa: CAWSGGALAGGYYEQYF

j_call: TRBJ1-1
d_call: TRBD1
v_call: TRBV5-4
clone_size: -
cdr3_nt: TGTGCCAGCAGCTTGGTCGGGACAGCCACTGAAGCTTTCTTT
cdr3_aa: CASSLVGTATEAFF

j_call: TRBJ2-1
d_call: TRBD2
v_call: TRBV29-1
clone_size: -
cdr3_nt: TGCAGCGGAAGACTAGCGGTTTACAATGAGCAGTTCTTC
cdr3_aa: CSGRLAVYNEQFF

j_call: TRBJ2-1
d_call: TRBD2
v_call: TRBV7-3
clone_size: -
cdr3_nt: TGTGCCAGCAGCTTGGTAGCGGGGGGGCCCTGGGATGAGCAGTTCTTC
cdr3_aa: CASSLVAGGPWDEQFF